This TCR beta chain was sequenced for a study of blood T cell repertoires in COVID-19. As handled by the study authors: How many nucleated cells were present was estimated from reference gene primer amplification. Sequenced by immunoSEQ multiplex PCR; TCRdb stores in-frame clones only, minus some. That table supplies the V and J calls and clone size; D and trimming were determined from the DNA. Here the sample spans about 310,000 clones, roughly 91% being singletons. V dropped 6 bases and J dropped 0 bases, with 12 bases sitting between them. The length of the CDR3 is 16 residues. Germline-derived CDR1 and CDR2 are MDHEN and SYDVKM.

The sequence was obtained from a woman between 25 and 40 years old who had recovered from COVID-19. What was sequenced was PBMCs or T cells enriched from blood (not recorded which). This rearrangement joins TRBV28 to TRBJ2-6; weak D call: TRBD1 (5 bases). CDR3 sequence reads: CASRPQGPSGANVLTF. The CDR3 DNA reads TGTGCCAGCAGGCCCCAGGGCCCCTCTGGGGCCAACGTCCTGACTTTC. Full variable domain (remainder filled in from reference TRBV28 and TRBJ2-6): DVKVTQSSRYLVKRTGEKVFLECVQDMDHENMFWYRQDPGLGLRLIYFSYDVKMKEKGDIPEGYSVSREKKERFSLILESASTNQTSMYLCASRPQGPSGANVLTFGAGSRLTVL.